Presented here are 10 T cell receptor beta chains from one specimen sequenced in a study of vaccination and CD4 T cells after COVID-19. These TCRs are of unknown antigen specificity. Treatment defined: roughly 10-day PBMC culture with coronavirus spike peptide pools or control peptides (ViraFEST assay). The study sequenced cultured CD4+ T cell DNA using the Oncomine TCR Beta short-read assay. TCRdb re-called the PCR reads through MiXCR, storing one row per CDR3 protein. The data hold about 17,000 distinct CDR3 sequences, with 30% to 45% observed a single time. Material for sequencing was CD4+ T cells from blood, cultured in vitro. The receptors originated from a human donor who had recovered from COVID-19.

This chain uses TRBV7-2 with TRBJ2-3; D remains ambiguous. This CDR3 contains 13 residues. Germline V gives CDR1 SGHTA, CDR2 FQGNSA. Between the trimmed V and J ends, which lost 7 bases and 2 bases, there was a span of 10 bases. This CDR3 is CASTTYLTDTQYF. The CDR3 coding sequence is TGTGCCAGCACCACCTACCTCACAGATACGCAGTATTTT. The full variable domain, completed using reference TRBV7-2 and TRBJ2-3, is GAGVSQSPSNKVTEKGKDVELRCDPISGHTALYWYRQSLGQGLEFLIYFQGNSAPDKSGLPSDRFSAERTGGSVSTLTIQRTQQEDSAVYLCASTTYLTDTQYFGPGTRLTVL.

The sample holds a few counts of this clonotype. The genes are TRBV20-1 and TRBJ2-1; 10 nucleotides match TRBD2. The CDR3 contains 17 residues. The germline CDR1 and CDR2 sequences are DFQATT and SNEGSKA (reference sequence). V dropped 2 bases and J dropped 4; count of bases not matched to a gene: 11. CDR3 in DNA: TGCAGTGCTAGATATCTACCACTAGCGGGGCATTACAATGAGCAGTTCTTC. Translated, it gives CSARYLPLAGHYNEQFF.

V gene TRBV27 combines with J gene TRBJ2-7, with D unresolved. CDR3 length equals 16 residues. In germline, CDR1 is MNHEY, CDR2 SMNVEV (reference sequence). The V end lost 3 bases, the J end lost 2 bases, and 17 bases lay between the germline ends. CDR3 sequence: CASSFGHGRSPYEQYF. The CDR3 region has the DNA TGTGCCAGCAGTTTCGGTCACGGACGATCCCCCTACGAGCAGTACTTC.

CDR3 in DNA: TGTGCCAGCAGCTTAATGGGGCCGGGAGCGTCTGATGAGCAGTTCTTC. It yields the protein CASSLMGPGASDEQFF. The gene calls are TRBV7-3 and TRBJ2-1; D may be TRBD2 (6 bases). V dropped 1 base and J dropped 8 bases, with 18 bases sitting between them. The CDR3 contains 16 residues. Germline CDR1 is SGHTA and CDR2 is FQGTGA.

This clonotype was detected a few times. This rearrangement joins TRBV20-1 to TRBJ2-1; a possible D gene is TRBD2 (5 bases). V was shortened by 3 bases and J by 8 bases, with 17 bases between the two germline ends. Per germline, CDR1 DFQATT and CDR2 SNEGSKA (reference sequence). This CDR3 spans 14 amino acids. The CDR3 DNA follows: TGCAGTGCTAGTCCGTCGGAAAAGGGAGATGAGCAGTTCTTC. Its translation: CSASPSEKGDEQFF.

The chain carries TRBV7-9 and TRBJ2-1; D perhaps matches TRBD2 (6 bases). CDR1 is SEHNR and CDR2 is FQNEAQ in the germline V gene (reference sequence). Trimming took off 5 bases at V and 10 bases at J, with 18 bases between the two ends. The CDR3 is 14 residues long. In nucleotides, the CDR3 is TGTGCCAGCAGCCAAGAAGGAAGGAGGGCCGAGCAGTTCTTC. This gives the protein CASSQEGRRAEQFF.

The sample holds a few counts of this clonotype. This chain connects TRBV20-1 to TRBJ1-4; a weak D match, TRBD1 (5 bases). The CDR3 length is 14 residues. The germline CDR1 and CDR2 sequences are DFQATT and SNEGSKA (reference sequence). The V gene lost 6 bases and the J gene lost 4 bases, with 15 bases spanning the gap. The CDR3 region is CSADPTGLNEKLFF. The CDR3 DNA sequence: TGCAGTGCAGACCCCACAGGACTTAATGAAAAACTGTTTTTT.

The rearrangement uses TRBV19 and TRBJ2-7; 9 bases are shared with TRBD1. Losses at the gene ends were 7 bases for V and 7 bases for J; bases not matched to a gene: 8. The germline CDR1 and CDR2 sequences are LNHDA and SQIVND (reference sequence). CDR3 length: 13 residues. CDR3 in DNA: TGTGCCAGTAACCCGGGACAGGGTAGAGAGCAGTACTTC. This encodes CASNPGQGREQYF.

The CDR3 DNA sequence: TGCGCCAGCAGCGGCGCCTACGAGCAGTACTTC. This translates into CASSGAYEQYF. This chain joins TRBV5-1 and TRBJ2-7; no clear D gene. The CDR3 is 11 amino acids. Per germline, CDR1 SGHRS and CDR2 YFSETQ. V was trimmed by 4 bases and J by 2 bases, leaving 4 bases between them.

This clonotype came up a few times. This CDR3 is CASSFGVNYGYTF. The DNA for the CDR3 is TGTGCCAGCAGCTTCGGGGTAAACTATGGCTACACCTTC. The V call is TRBV5-4, the J call TRBJ1-2, with unresolved D. This CDR3 is built from 13 residues. In germline, CDR1 is SGHNT, CDR2 YYREEE (reference sequence). V gave up 2 bases and J gave up 2 bases, with 7 bases separating them.